The TCR beta chain under discussion was sequenced for a study of blood T cell repertoires in COVID-19 (dated by TCRdb to the early 2020s). Broadly, across the study: The collaborator samples originated in the United States, Italy and Spain and spanned the acute and convalescent phases of COVID-19. Sample metadata almost always included a de-identified subject ID, COVID-19 status, age in years and sex. The repertoires were released in a freely available public database meant as a resource for research on the immune response to SARS-CoV-2. Where available, HLA class I and class II types were obtained from metadata supplied by the sample provider rather than from assay-based typing. Subjects who had been exposed to COVID-19, were actively infected with it, or had recovered from it provided the deeply sampled blood TCRbeta repertoires that made up the dataset. The material from the prospective study consisted of cDNA or gDNA derived from T cells, B-cell-depleted T cells, or PBMCs. The samples were drawn from two sources: the first 160 participants of the ongoing ImmuneRACE study, and 1,254 subjects contributed by 6 global collaborators.

At one collaborating source in Seattle, patients were enrolled during active infection and were followed longitudinally through the course of disease. Each collaborating institution followed its own protocols to collect whole blood in K2EDTA tubes. For TCRbeta analysis, collaborators shipped samples as frozen whole blood, isolated PBMCs, or DNA extracted from either of those sample types. On this clone itself: This clone's antigen is unknown. It has no much larger one-base neighbor in the sample; base qualities were not kept.

TCRbeta CDR3 regions were amplified from genomic DNA by means of the immunoSEQ Assay, a bias-controlled multiplex PCR. The published analysis was carried out like this. Nucleated cell counts per sample were estimated from amplification of reference gene primers within the assay. Sequence reads were collapsed and filtered to measure the absolute abundance of every unique TCRbeta CDR3 rearrangement. For each sample, productive Simpson clonality was calculated by taking the square root of Simpson's diversity index across productive rearrangements. Here the immuneACCESS table is served through TCRdb, limited to in-frame sequences with V and J called. Missing clones are a known gap in these copies; in checked studies unresolved V genes cover under half, and the rest lacks a known reason. V, J and clone size are those of that table, while D and trimming were read from the DNA. A total of 100,000 to 120,000 clones appear in this sample, 75% to 90% of them only once. The top ten hold approximately 5.1% of the sample.

The CDR3 numbers 15 residues from cysteine through phenylalanine. The kept DNA is CDR3 alone, 45 bases in frame from the first base. The V end loses 4 bases and the J end loses 1 base, and a stretch of 13 bases separates them. CDR1 and CDR2, looked up from the germline V gene, are SNHLY and FYNNEI. Overall study results and their limits: Clinical and demographic metadata were provided uncurated, with the amount varying by source and participant.

This clonotype was sampled from a woman aged 55-70 years with COVID-19, enrolled during active disease. The specimen was peripheral blood. The chain uses TRBV2 and TRBJ1-1; the D region possibly corresponds to TRBD1 (5 bases align). Read as DNA, the sequence is TGTGCCAGCAGTGGACAAGGGGCCACGAACACTGAAGCTTTCTTT. This yields the protein CASSGQGATNTEAFF.